This is a list of T cell receptor beta chains from one sample in a study of cytomegalovirus exposure and HLA in healthy donors. TCRdb's copy holds only in-frame clones and misses some; the assay was immunoSEQ multiplex PCR. The sample has about 140,000 clones. Sample: PBMCs. The receptor set was obtained from a man aged 40-55 years in good health and CMV-seronegative. The CDR3 runs from the conserved cysteine through the conserved F or W. Fields, in order: D gene, J gene, V gene, CDR3 protein, CDR3 DNA. A D gene is named only where the DNA matches it firmly.

>TRBD1|TRBJ1-2|TRBV6-5
CASSLRGQGNYGYTF
TGTGCCAGCAGTCTCCGGGGACAGGGGAACTATGGCTACACCTTC
>NA|TRBJ1-1|TRBV29-1
CSVERGGTEAFF
TGCAGCGTTGAGAGGGGAGGGACTGAAGCTTTCTTT
>NA|TRBJ2-7|TRBV4-1
CASRVENEQYF
TGCGCCAGCAGAGTGGAGAACGAGCAGTACTTC
>TRBD2|TRBJ2-7|TRBV9
CASSPVSGGSSYEQYF
TGTGCCAGCAGCCCGGTTAGCGGGGGGAGCTCCTACGAGCAGTACTTC
>NA|TRBJ1-1|TRBV6-5
CASSYATGNTEAFF
TGTGCCAGCAGTTACGCCACAGGGAACACTGAAGCTTTCTTT
>TRBD1|TRBJ1-2|TRBV27
CASSSYRTGYGYTF
TGTGCCAGCAGTTCCTACCGGACAGGGTATGGCTACACCTTC
>NA|TRBJ1-2|TRBV7-2
CASSFEHSNYGYTF
TGTGCCAGCAGCTTTGAGCATTCTAACTATGGCTACACCTTC
>NA|TRBJ2-3|TRBV4-2
CASSQEGGASTDTQYF
TGTGCCAGCAGCCAAGAGGGGGGGGCGAGCACAGATACGCAGTATTTT
>NA|TRBJ1-6|TRBV28
CASTQGRIHSPLHF
TGTGCCAGCACCCAGGGTCGGATTCATTCACCCCTCCACTTT
>NA|TRBJ1-5|TRBV19
CASSSDSSYQPQHF
TGTGCCAGTAGTAGCGACAGCTCCTATCAGCCCCAGCATTTT
>NA|TRBJ1-5|TRBV7-9
CASSFGGLNQPQHF
TGTGCCAGCAGCTTCGGGGGGCTCAATCAGCCCCAGCATTTT
>NA|TRBJ2-7|TRBV7-9
CASSFLEGWEQYF
TGTGCCAGCAGCTTCTTGGAGGGGTGGGAGCAGTACTTC
>TRBD2|TRBJ2-3|TRBV4-2
CATRTSGGDTQYF
TGTGCCACCAGGACTAGCGGGGGAGATACGCAGTATTTT
>NA|TRBJ1-3|TRBV4-1
CASSQDRRVRGNTIYF
TGCGCCAGCAGCCAAGATCGGAGGGTGCGAGGAAACACCATATATTTT
>TRBD1|TRBJ1-2|TRBV9
CASSVGPIPGGSSGYTF
TGTGCCAGCAGCGTAGGGCCCATCCCAGGGGGCTCGAGCGGCTACACCTTC
>TRBD2|TRBJ2-1|TRBV19
CASSGRTSGGGHEQFF
TGTGCCAGTAGTGGTAGGACTAGCGGGGGGGGCCATGAGCAGTTCTTC
>NA|TRBJ2-4|TRBV18
CASSPQQTLAKNIQYF
TGTGCCAGCTCACCACAACAGACACTAGCCAAAAACATTCAGTACTTC
>NA|TRBJ2-2|TRBV6-4
CASSDSMTSNTGELFF
TGTGCCAGCAGTGACTCGATGACTTCTAACACCGGGGAGCTGTTTTTT
>NA|TRBJ1-5|TRBV5-1
CASSLGDTGNQPQHF
TGCGCCAGCAGCTTGGGGGACACGGGCAATCAGCCCCAGCATTTT
>NA|TRBJ2-5|TRBV6-5
CASSRGWEETQYF
TGTGCCAGTTCCAGGGGATGGGAAGAGACCCAGTACTTC
>TRBD1|TRBJ1-1|TRBV2
CASSEGDRGGAEAFF
TGTGCCAGCAGTGAAGGGGACAGGGGAGGCGCTGAAGCTTTCTTT
>NA|TRBJ1-5|TRBV7-2
CASSLYRDQPQHF
TGTGCCAGCAGCTTGTACAGGGATCAGCCCCAGCATTTT
>NA|TRBJ2-7|TRBV11-1
CASSPLVSYEQYF
TGTGCCAGCAGCCCTTTAGTGTCCTACGAGCAGTACTTC
>NA|TRBJ2-3|TRBV6-5
CASKVQGSADTQYF
TGTGCCAGCAAGGTACAGGGTAGCGCAGATACGCAGTATTTT
>TRBD1|TRBJ1-5|TRBV5-1
CASSLTGDQPQHF
TGCGCCAGCAGCTTGACAGGGGACCAGCCCCAGCATTTT
>NA|TRBJ2-2|TRBV10-3
CAISELAGSWELFF
TGTGCCATCAGTGAACTAGCCGGGAGTTGGGAGCTGTTTTTT
>NA|TRBJ1-1|TRBV25-1
CASRTSAGGEAFF
TGTGCCAGCAGGACTAGCGCGGGAGGTGAAGCTTTCTTT
>TRBD1|TRBJ1-5|TRBV27
CASSTGGAGAQHF
TGTGCCAGCAGTACAGGGGGCGCAGGGGCCCAGCATTTT
>NA|TRBJ2-7|TRBV4-1
CASSQTGDLSSYEQYF
TGCGCCAGCAGCCAGACGGGGGACCTCAGCTCCTACGAGCAGTACTTC
>TRBD1|TRBJ1-5|TRBV19
CASRRGQGNQPQHF
TGTGCCAGTCGGAGGGGACAGGGTAATCAGCCCCAGCATTTT
>TRBD1|TRBJ2-4|TRBV5-1
CASSLVYQGENIQYF
TGCGCCAGCAGCTTGGTCTACCAGGGGGAAAACATTCAGTACTTC
>NA|TRBJ2-6|TRBV9
CASSPPQGLRAGANVLTF
TGTGCCAGCAGCCCCCCACAGGGATTAAGGGCTGGGGCCAACGTCCTGACTTTC
>NA|TRBJ1-2|TRBV27
CASSLGGGGGYGYTF
TGTGCCAGCAGTTTAGGCGGCGGGGGAGGGTATGGCTACACCTTC
>NA|TRBJ1-2|TRBV5-1
CASSWDGGGYTF
TGCGCCAGCAGCTGGGACGGGGGTGGCTACACCTTC
>NA|TRBJ1-1|TRBV6-1
CASSEGKGARLLAFF
TGTGCCAGCAGTGAAGGAAAGGGAGCCCGACTTTTAGCTTTCTTT
>NA|TRBJ1-6|TRBV6-5
CASKRGSSYNSPLHF
TGTGCCAGCAAAAGGGGGAGCTCCTATAATTCACCCCTCCACTTT
>TRBD2|TRBJ2-7|TRBV5-6
CASSLFSGGFDEQYF
TGTGCCAGCAGCTTGTTTAGCGGGGGATTCGACGAGCAGTACTTC
>TRBD1|TRBJ2-5|TRBV5-1
CASSRPGQVSFVETQYF
TGCGCCAGCAGTAGACCGGGACAGGTTAGCTTCGTGGAGACCCAGTACTTC
>TRBD1|TRBJ1-4|TRBV5-1
CASSPPTGLTNEKLFF
TGCGCCAGCAGCCCTCCGACAGGGTTGACTAATGAAAAACTGTTTTTT
>NA|TRBJ1-1|TRBV19
CASSMGRGLNTEAFF
TGTGCCAGTAGTATGGGTCGGGGATTGAACACTGAAGCTTTCTTT
>NA|TRBJ1-2|TRBV6-5
CASSYSTRGIKGYTF
TGTGCCAGCAGTTACTCAACTCGGGGTATCAAAGGCTACACCTTC
>TRBD1|TRBJ1-1|TRBV5-6
CASSPGTGINTEAFF
TGTGCCAGCAGCCCCGGGACAGGGATTAACACTGAAGCTTTCTTT
>NA|TRBJ2-3|TRBV9
CASSLDSSTDTQYF
TGTGCCAGCAGCCTGGACTCTTCCACAGATACGCAGTATTTT
>NA|TRBJ2-3|TRBV4-1
CASSQSTWTASTDTQYF
TGCGCCAGCAGCCAAAGCACCTGGACAGCTAGCACAGATACGCAGTATTTT
>NA|TRBJ1-1|TRBV9
CASSLDRNTEAFF
TGTGCCAGCAGCCTGGACAGGAACACTGAAGCTTTCTTT
>NA|TRBJ2-7|TRBV5-1
CASSTVAGSSYEQYF
TGCGCCAGCAGCACCGTGGCAGGATCCTCCTACGAGCAGTACTTC
>TRBD1|TRBJ2-1|TRBV10-3
CAISLRQGAYNEQFF
TGTGCCATCAGCCTCCGACAGGGGGCTTACAATGAGCAGTTCTTC
>TRBD2|TRBJ2-5|TRBV5-4
CASSSASGEETQYF
TGTGCCAGCAGCTCCGCTAGCGGGGAAGAGACCCAGTACTTC
>NA|TRBJ1-2|TRBV27
CASSPRGGGYTF
TGTGCCAGCAGTCCGCGGGGGGGTGGCTACACCTTC
>TRBD2|TRBJ2-1|TRBV7-2
CASSLMSGGGNEQFF
TGTGCCAGCAGCTTAATGAGCGGGGGGGGGAATGAGCAGTTCTTC
>NA|TRBJ1-5|TRBV6-5
CASSRVSNQPQHF
TGTGCCAGCAGCCGGGTCAGCAATCAGCCCCAGCATTTT
>TRBD2|TRBJ2-5|TRBV7-8
CASSFLAGGGETQYF
TGTGCCAGCAGCTTCTTAGCGGGGGGAGGAGAGACCCAGTACTTC
>NA|TRBJ2-2|TRBV19
CASMDTNTGELFF
TGTGCCAGTATGGACACAAACACCGGGGAGCTGTTTTTT
>NA|TRBJ2-7|TRBV4-2
CASSQESRAHEQYF
TGTGCCAGCAGCCAAGAGTCCAGGGCCCACGAGCAGTACTTC
>NA|TRBJ1-1|TRBV11-3
CASSRSSGGAGTEAFF
TGTGCCAGCAGCCGGAGCTCGGGGGGCGCGGGGACTGAAGCTTTCTTT